This record looks at one T cell receptor (beta chain) sequence and its context. The germline CDR1 and CDR2 sequences are MNHEY and SMNVEV (reference sequence). Trimming removed 3 bases from V and 5 bases from J, with 13 bases in between. This CDR3 contains 14 residues. The source of the sample is a study of tumor-infiltrating lymphocytes in primary liver carcinoma. Unsorted whole blood supplied the blood RNA, and germline DNA was isolated too. Those patients suffered from chronic HBV infection and were treatment-naive. A constant-region primer primed TCR beta cDNA synthesis from about 550 ng of total RNA. It was through three nested multiplex PCR rounds of slightly modified ARM-PCR that TCR beta libraries arose. Rounds one and two of PCR, each of about 10 cycles, were primed with TRBV1-TRBV30 forward primers and a C-beta reverse primer. TCRdb itself ran the multiplex PCR reads through MiXCR, one entry per CDR3 protein. The table has 250,000 to 400,000 distinct CDR3 sequences, 65% seen once; the top ten hold roughly 9%.

This sequence originates from a middle-aged man with primary liver carcinoma and hepatitis B virus infection. The genes are TRBV27 and TRBJ2-5; the D gene is possibly TRBD2 (5 bases). Sequencing was performed on peripheral blood. In nucleotides, the CDR3 is TGTGCCAGCAGTTTTAAGACCACGGGGGAGACCCAGTACTTC. The encoded protein is CASSFKTTGETQYF.